The entry that follows covers one T cell receptor beta chain sequence. The antigen is undetermined. The trim removed 6 bases at V and 6 bases at J, leaving 6 bases unmatched. This CDR3 has 14 residues. Germline CDR1 reads MNHEY; CDR2 reads SMNVEV (reference sequence). The repertoire was sequenced with immunoSEQ multiplex PCR; TCRdb's copy has only in-frame clones and lacks some. The sample shows a few hundred thousand clones, approximately 88% of them seen only once. The donors were members of the validation cohort, which comprised 120 subjects and was separate from the first cohort of 730 or so subjects. The record originates from a study of cytomegalovirus exposure and HLA in healthy donors. Study conclusions and caveats: The study put roughly 160 TCR beta chains on its list as cytomegalovirus-associated.

The chain uses TRBV27 and TRBJ2-7; 12 positions agree with TRBD1. The sequenced sample was PBMCs. The TCR was taken from a woman between 25 and 40 years old in good health and CMV-seropositive. CDR3 sequence (DNA): TGTGCCAGCAGACCGGGACAGGGGGCAGGCGAGCAGTACTTC. Protein: CASRPGQGAGEQYF.